The subject of this entry is one T cell receptor (beta chain). Other DNA sequences in this specimen translate into the identical CDR3. Naivety among CD8 cells was defined by CD45RO negativity and positive CCR7 selection, thereby excluding terminally differentiated effector memory CD45RA+ cells. A deep-level run was used for the assay. Clones were sequenced by immunoSEQ multiplex PCR, and TCRdb holds only the in-frame ones, with some missing. The data show roughly 2,000,000 clones, just over 90% seen once. This sample was taken from a study of shared clonotypes between healthy human individuals. The V gene's germline CDR1 is MDHEN and CDR2 SYDVKM. The CDR3 is 14 residues long. V gave up 6 bases and J gave up 4 bases; unmatched junction bases: 3.

This TCR derives from a man aged 18 to 30 in good health. Some clones in this sample may be carry-over from other donors' samples. The chain employs TRBV28 and TRBJ2-1; 10 nucleotides agree with TRBD1. Sequenced input: naive CD8+ T cells from PBMCs. Here the CDR3 DNA reads TGTGCCAGCAGCTCGGGACAGGGGTACAATGAGCAGTTCTTC. It is translated as CASSSGQGYNEQFF.